The present T cell receptor beta chain was sequenced within a study of high-grade serous ovarian cancer treatment subgroups. As for the study in general: Each sample yielded on average about 7,000 unique TCR beta rearrangements from more than 13,000 reads.

The germline V and J ends were trimmed by 0 bases and 5 bases, with 11 bases remaining between them. The CDR3 length is 14 residues. Germline values: CDR1 SGHVS, CDR2 FQNEAQ. The tumor samples were collected prior to definitive surgery or chemotherapy. Some clones are missing from TCRdb's copy, which holds only in-frame ones; the method was immunoSEQ multiplex PCR. The data contain about 16,000 clones, approximately 71% of them singletons. The specimen was tumor tissue. The rearrangement links TRBV7-8 to TRBJ2-7; D unclear. The sequence was collected from a human donor with high-grade serous ovarian cancer. CDR3 bases: TGTGCCAGCAGCTTAGCGCCCGGAAGGCACGAGCAGTACTTC. Residues: CASSLAPGRHEQYF.